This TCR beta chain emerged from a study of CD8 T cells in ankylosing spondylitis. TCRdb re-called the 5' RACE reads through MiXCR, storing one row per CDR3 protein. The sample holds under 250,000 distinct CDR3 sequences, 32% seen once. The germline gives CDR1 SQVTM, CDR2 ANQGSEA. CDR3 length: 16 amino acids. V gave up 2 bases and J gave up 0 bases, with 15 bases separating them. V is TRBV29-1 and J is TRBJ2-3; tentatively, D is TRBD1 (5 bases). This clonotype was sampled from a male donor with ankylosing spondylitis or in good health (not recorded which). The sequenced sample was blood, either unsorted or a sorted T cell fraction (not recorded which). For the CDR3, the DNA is TGCAGCGTTGAAATCTGGCAGGGTTCCAGCACAGATACGCAGTATTTT. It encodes CSVEIWQGSSTDTQYF.